One and the same sample provided the 32 T cell receptor beta chains below, sequenced in a study of blood T cell repertoires in COVID-19. Generated by immunoSEQ multiplex PCR, the TCRdb table keeps only in-frame clones and is missing some. The table lists about 210,000 clones, around 91% of them singletons. The sequenced sample consisted of peripheral blood. The source is a woman between 40 and 55 years old with acute or convalescent COVID-19.

This clone was picked up one time. The chain recombines TRBV12-3 or TRBV12-4 with TRBJ2-2; D possibly corresponds to TRBD1 (5 bases). Trimming stripped 8 bases from V and 0 bases from J, with 7 bases between. The CDR3 spans 13 residues. CDR3 amino acids: CASGRANTGELFF. CDR3 nucleotides: TGTGCCAGCGGCAGGGCGAACACCGGGGAGCTGTTTTTT.

The J gene is TRBJ1-4, the V gene TRBV2, with 7 bases lining up with TRBD1. The CDR3 is 16 amino acids. Germline CDR1 reads SNHLY; CDR2 reads FYNNEI. J gave up 6 bases and V 3 bases, and 10 bases lay outside the gene matches. The CDR3 loop reads CASSDFLGGADEKLFF. CDR3 DNA: TGTGCCAGCAGTGACTTTCTAGGGGGCGCGGATGAAAAACTGTTTTTT.

The chain joins TRBV30 to TRBJ2-2; 8 nucleotides line up with TRBD2. The V and J ends lost 3 bases and 5 bases, in that order; junction bases with no gene match: 14. This CDR3 contains 17 residues. The germline gives CDR1 GTSNPN, CDR2 SVGIG (reference sequence). The CDR3 spells CAWSLTGLARRTGELFF. The CDR3 DNA reads TGTGCCTGGAGCCTTACTGGACTAGCAAGAAGAACCGGGGAGCTGTTTTTT.

The chain carries TRBV27 and TRBJ2-3; 8 nucleotides match TRBD2. Losses at the gene ends were 5 bases for V and 3 bases for J; bases not matched to a gene: 10. The CDR3 totals 16 residues. Germline V gene data show CDR1 as MNHEY and CDR2 as SMNVEV (reference sequence). This CDR3 is CASSLNSGGLTDTQYF. The CDR3, as DNA: TGTGCCAGCAGTCTAAATTCGGGGGGGCTTACAGATACGCAGTATTTT.

CDR3 residues: CASSPGQGRNYGYTF. CDR3 DNA sequence: TGTGCCAGCAGCCCTGGACAGGGACGGAACTATGGCTACACCTTC. The chain uses TRBV7-3 and TRBJ1-2; TRBD1 matches 8 bases. Germline V gives CDR1 SGHTA, CDR2 FQGTGA. V lost 5 bases to trimming and J lost 2 bases; unmatched junction nucleotides: 7. The CDR3 runs to 15 residues.

CDR3 coding DNA: TGTGCCAGCTCACCCTCCACTGCACAGGGGGCGAGGGGCTACACCTTC. Its protein product is CASSPSTAQGARGYTF. The chain carries TRBV18 and TRBJ1-2, with 9 nucleotides matching TRBD1. J was trimmed by 8 bases and V by 3 bases; bases with no gene match: 13. The CDR3 runs 16 residues. Looked up from germline, CDR1 is KGHSH and CDR2 is LQKENI.

The J gene is TRBJ1-1, the V gene TRBV23-1; perhaps TRBD1 as D (5 bases). Being an ORF, TRBV23-1 has a function that is uncertain. CDR3 length: 14 amino acids. The V gene lost 4 bases and the J gene lost 0 bases, with 9 bases spanning the gap. The CDR3 DNA is TGCGCCAGCAGTCCATCCAGGGTGAACACTGAAGCTTTCTTT. Encoded protein: CASSPSRVNTEAFF.

This chain joins TRBV25-1 and TRBJ2-1, with D maybe TRBD1 (6 bases). Germline values: CDR1 MGHDK, CDR2 SYGVNS. This CDR3 is built from 11 residues. V was cut by 6 bases and J by 7 bases, with 7 bases left in between. The CDR3 reads CASRDRNEQFF. For the CDR3, the DNA is TGTGCCAGCAGAGACAGGAATGAGCAGTTCTTC.

This chain connects TRBV6-6 to TRBJ1-1; D may be TRBD1 (5 bases). The CDR3 contains 11 residues. Germline V gene lookup returns CDR1 MNHNY and CDR2 SVGAGI (reference sequence). The ends were cut back, 8 bases at V and 8 bases at J, with 12 bases in the middle. In DNA form, the CDR3 reads TGTGCCAGCCCAAATGACAGAGAAGCTTTCTTT. Amino acids: CASPNDREAFF.

This chain uses TRBV11-2 with TRBJ1-6; possible D gene TRBD1, 5 bases. V shed 4 bases and J shed 5 bases, with 9 bases lying between them. Germline loops: CDR1 SGHAT, CDR2 FQNNGV. This CDR3 region has 14 residues. The CDR3 sequence: CASSSHRNNSPLHF. The CDR3 DNA reads TGTGCCAGCAGCTCCCACAGGAATAATTCACCCCTCCACTTT.

This clone was picked up one time. The chain carries TRBV24-1 and TRBJ2-3; 10 bases are a match to TRBD2. Germline values: CDR1 KGHDR, CDR2 SFDVKD. This CDR3 is 16 amino acids long. The ends lost 5 bases at V and 4 bases at J; junction bases unmatched: 8. The CDR3 DNA reads as TGTGCCACCAGTGGGGCTAGCGGGGGAGGTCCAGATACGCAGTATTTT. The encoded protein is CATSGASGGGPDTQYF.

J is TRBJ1-2 and V is TRBV27; no reliable D call. There are 13 residues in the CDR3. Between the trimmed V and J ends, which lost 0 bases and 2 bases, there was a span of 4 bases. Germline V gene data show CDR1 as MNHEY and CDR2 as SMNVEV (reference sequence). The CDR3 DNA reads as TGTGCCAGCAGTTTATCCGGGAACTATGGCTACACCTTC. Encoded protein: CASSLSGNYGYTF.

This clone was counted at least ten times. The chain recombines TRBV10-3 with TRBJ1-5; 11 bases are shared with TRBD1. The V gene's germline CDR1 is ENHRY and CDR2 SYGVKD. After removal of 4 bases from V and 8 bases from J, the junction contained 1 base not matched to a gene. CDR3 length equals 13 residues. The CDR3 sequence: CAISVGQGEPQHF. CDR3 sequence (DNA): TGTGCCATCAGTGTGGGACAGGGGGAGCCCCAGCATTTT.

V gene TRBV2 combines with J gene TRBJ2-2; 12 nucleotides agree with TRBD2. Germline trimming cut 5 bases from V and 1 base from J; bases unmatched to any gene: 2. The CDR3 loop spans 16 amino acids. Germline CDR1 SNHLY, CDR2 FYNNEI. DNA for the CDR3: TGTGCCAGCAGTCGACTAGCGGGGGAGAACACCGGGGAGCTGTTTTTT. Protein product: CASSRLAGENTGELFF.

CDR3 region: CASSADRQETQYF. In DNA form, the CDR3 reads TGTGCCAGCAGCGCCGACAGGCAAGAGACCCAGTACTTC. This chain uses TRBV9 with TRBJ2-5, with D possibly TRBD1 on 6 matching bases. This CDR3 spans 13 amino acids. Trimming removed 3 bases from V and 2 bases from J, with 8 bases in between. From germline, CDR1 is SGDLS and CDR2 YYNGEE.

V and J are TRBV7-9 and TRBJ1-2; 7 bases fit TRBD1. Per germline, CDR1 SEHNR and CDR2 FQNEAQ (reference sequence). The CDR3 is made up of 13 amino acids. The junction had 5 bases not matched to a gene; V was cut back by 5 bases and J by 5 bases. CDR3 region: CASSPRTGYGYTF. The CDR3 nucleotides are TGTGCCAGCAGCCCCAGGACAGGTTATGGCTACACCTTC. The full variable domain, rest sourced from reference TRBV7-9 and TRBJ1-2, is DTGVSQNPRHKITKRGQNVTFRCDPISEHNRLYWYRQTLGQGPEFLTYFQNEAQLEKSRLLSDRFSAERPKGSFSTLEIQRTEQGDSAMYLCASSPRTGYGYTFGSGTRLTVV.

The chain is built from TRBV18 and TRBJ1-2; the match to TRBD1 covers 12 bases. The CDR3 loop spans 15 amino acids. V gave up 6 bases and J gave up 6 bases; unmatched junction bases: 8. CDR1 is KGHSH and CDR2 is LQKENI in the germline V gene. The CDR3 DNA reads TGTGCCAGCTCCCCCCCGGGACAGGGGGCAAATGGCTACACCTTC. Translating it yields CASSPPGQGANGYTF.

The CDR3 is CASSLRDRGPEAFF. DNA of the CDR3: TGTGCCAGCAGCTTACGGGACAGGGGGCCTGAAGCTTTCTTT. The chain joins TRBV7-2 to TRBJ1-1, with 12 bases fitting TRBD1. V gave up 2 bases and J gave up 6 bases; unmatched junction bases: 1. Germline V gene sequence: CDR1 SGHTA, CDR2 FQGNSA. The CDR3 runs to 14 residues.

A few counts support this clone. The chain has TRBV4-1 and TRBJ2-1; 15 nucleotides agree with TRBD2. Looked up from germline, CDR1 is MGHRA and CDR2 is YSYEKL. With V trimmed by 0 bases and J by 7 bases, 4 bases remained unmatched. The CDR3 consists of 17 residues. Here the CDR3 DNA reads TGCGCCAGCAGCCAAGAGGGGACTAGCGGGGGGAGTAATGAGCAGTTCTTC. This sequence encodes CASSQEGTSGGSNEQFF.

V gene TRBV3-1 (or the pseudogene TRBV3-2) combines with J gene TRBJ1-3; D is possibly TRBD1 (6 bases). V was trimmed by 1 base and J by 9 bases, leaving 7 bases between them. The CDR3 totals 12 residues. Germline loops: CDR1 LGHDT, CDR2 YNNKEL (reference sequence). For the CDR3, the DNA is TGTGCCAGCAGCCAAGGACAGGTCACCATATATTTT. This gives the protein CASSQGQVTIYF.

V is TRBV11-2 and J is TRBJ2-2, with D unclear. CDR1 and CDR2 (germline): SGHAT, FQNNGV. V lost 5 bases to trimming and J lost 6 bases, with 7 bases between them. CDR3 size: 12 residues. CDR3: CASSLLSGELFF. DNA for the CDR3: TGTGCCAGCAGCCTCTTGTCCGGGGAGCTGTTTTTT.

As concerns this clone: This specimen includes other DNA sequences encoding the same CDR3. The rearrangement links TRBV19 to TRBJ1-5; D may be TRBD1 (5 bases). With 2 bases removed from V and 2 bases from J, the gap between germline ends came to 7 bases. The CDR3 contains 14 residues. Germline lookup yields CDR1 LNHDA and CDR2 SQIVND (reference sequence). This chain's CDR3 is CASSITGGNQPQHF. The CDR3 nucleotides are TGTGCCAGTAGTATAACAGGAGGCAATCAGCCCCAGCATTTT.

This clone has just one count. The chain uses TRBV4-2 and TRBJ1-1; D is unresolved. The germline gives CDR1 LGHNA, CDR2 YNFKEQ. This CDR3 is 14 amino acids long. V was trimmed by 0 bases and J by 12 bases, leaving 17 bases between them. CDR3 nucleotide sequence: TGTGCCAGCAGCCAAGATCGTAGGACTCAAATCTCTTTCTTT. Translating gives CASSQDRRTQISFF.

This chain links TRBV5-5 with TRBJ2-1, with 9 nucleotides matching TRBD2. With V trimmed by 6 bases and J by 5 bases, 12 bases remained unmatched. CDR3 length: 16 residues. The germline V gene encodes CDR1 SGHKS and CDR2 YYEKEE (reference sequence). CDR3 residues: CASKLGGGAGHNEQFF. CDR3 nucleotide sequence: TGTGCCAGCAAACTTGGCGGGGGGGCCGGGCACAATGAGCAGTTCTTC.

The rearrangement joins TRBV11-2 to TRBJ1-1; no clear D. Germline CDR1 is SGHAT and CDR2 is FQNNGV. This CDR3 has 18 residues. Trimming removed 1 base at V and 3 bases at J, with 21 bases between. The CDR3 bases are TGTGCCAGCAGCTTAGTAGGTCCTATGAGGTATTCGGACACTGAAGCTTTCTTT. It encodes CASSLVGPMRYSDTEAFF.

V usage is TRBV19 and J usage is TRBJ2-4; TRBD1 matches at 7 bases. The length of the CDR3 is 17 residues. V was clipped by 9 bases and J by 5 bases; unmatched bases: 19. Germline V gene lookup returns CDR1 LNHDA and CDR2 SQIVND (reference sequence). In nucleotides, the CDR3 is TGTGCCAGCAGAATTAGTCTGACAGGGTATGGAGAAAACATTCAGTACTTC. It translates to CASRISLTGYGENIQYF. Full variable domain (rest looked up from reference TRBV19 and TRBJ2-4): DGGITQSPKYLFRKEGQNVTLSCEQNLNHDAMYWYRQDPGQGLRLIYYSQIVNDFQKGDIAEGYSVSREKKESFPLTVTSAQKNPTAFYLCASRISLTGYGENIQYFGAGTRLSVL.

V gene TRBV5-4 combines with J gene TRBJ1-2; possible D gene TRBD1, 5 bases. The V end lost 4 bases, the J end lost 2 bases, and 9 bases lay between the germline ends. CDR3 length: 13 residues. Germline values: CDR1 SGHNT, CDR2 YYREEE (reference sequence). For the CDR3, the DNA is TGTGCCAGCAGCAGACAGCTCAACTATGGCTACACCTTC. This gives the protein CASSRQLNYGYTF.

V and J are TRBV2 and TRBJ1-6; 10 bases match TRBD1. The CDR3 totals 20 residues. Germline trimming cut 8 bases from V and 0 bases from J; bases unmatched to any gene: 16. The germline V gene has CDR1 SNHLY and CDR2 FYNNEI. The CDR3: CASSSSSGTGDFSYNSPLHF. The CDR3 coding sequence is TGTGCCAGCTCCTCTTCTTCCGGGACAGGGGATTTCTCCTATAATTCACCCCTCCACTTT.

The J gene is TRBJ1-1, the V gene TRBV6-1; TRBD1 matches at 8 bases. Germline values: CDR1 MNHNS, CDR2 SASEGT. Losses at the gene ends were 2 bases for V and 1 base for J; bases not matched to a gene: 6. This CDR3 comprises 16 residues. The CDR3 coding sequence is TGTGCCAGCAGTGAAAGACGACAGGGGCGGAACACTGAAGCTTTCTTT. It codes for CASSERRQGRNTEAFF.

The V and J genes are TRBV7-8 and TRBJ2-1; 8 bases align to TRBD2. This CDR3 has 16 amino acids. CDR1 and CDR2 (germline): SGHVS, FQNEAQ. The J segment lost 7 bases and the V segment lost 1 base, leaving 9 bases of the junction unmatched. CDR3 in amino acids: CASSLGGLVKRNEQFF. The CDR3 nucleotides read TGTGCCAGCAGCTTAGGGGGACTAGTCAAACGAAATGAGCAGTTCTTC. The full variable domain, rest sourced from reference TRBV7-8 and TRBJ2-1, is GAGVSQSPRYKVAKRGQDVALRCDPISGHVSLFWYQQALGQGPEFLTYFQNEAQLDKSGLPSDRFFAERPEGSVSTLKIQRTQQEDSAVYLCASSLGGLVKRNEQFFGPGTRLTVL.

The rearrangement uses TRBV11-2 and TRBJ2-3; no definite D call. The germline V gene encodes CDR1 SGHAT and CDR2 FQNNGV. The CDR3 runs 14 residues. V lost 2 bases, J lost 0 bases, and 6 bases lay in between. The chain's CDR3 is CASSLMESTDTQYF. CDR3 nucleotides: TGTGCCAGCAGCTTAATGGAGAGCACAGATACGCAGTATTTT.

This chain joins TRBV2 and TRBJ2-3, with 10 bases aligning to TRBD2. V was clipped by 9 bases and J by 1 base; unmatched bases: 7. The CDR3 runs to 15 residues. Germline V gene lookup returns CDR1 SNHLY and CDR2 FYNNEI. The CDR3 nucleotides read TGTGCCAGAGATAGCGGGGGGCTTCGCACAGATACGCAGTATTTT. Translation gives CARDSGGLRTDTQYF.